This T cell receptor beta chain was sequenced in a study of monozygotic twins with inflammatory bowel disease. TCRdb re-analyzed the 5' RACE reads; it lists each CDR3 protein once, without DNA. In all, the sample yields some 400,000 distinct CDR3 sequences. The CDR3 runs to 13 residues. Germline CDR1 is SGHTA and CDR2 is FQGNSA. This TCR was sampled from a human donor with ulcerative colitis or Crohn's disease, or a healthy co-twin of an affected twin (not recorded which). Source material: blood. The chain recombines TRBV7-2 with TRBJ2-7; TCRdb selects TRBD1, and the lack of DNA leaves this call unchecked. The CDR3 reads CASSLAGEGGQYF.